This T cell receptor (beta chain) originates from a study of shared clonotypes between healthy human individuals. The CDR3 sequence is 15 residues long. Germline-derived CDR1 and CDR2 are SGDLS and YYNGEE. J lost 7 bases, V lost 0 bases, and 4 bases had no gene match. Each of the donors was a healthy adult who was HIV-negative and had not had a recent acute infection or vaccination. Every contributor of samples was a Caucasian grown-up residing in Nashville, Tennessee. Sequencing used immunoSEQ multiplex PCR; TCRdb keeps in-frame clones, though not all of them. The sample holds about 520,000 clones, over 75% seen once.

This rearrangement joins TRBV9 to TRBJ2-5; TRBD2 aligns across 12 bases. This receptor was identified in a woman between 40 and 55 years old in good health. Some clones in this sample may be carry-over from other donors' samples. The sample was PBMCs. The CDR3 bases are TGTGCCAGCAGCGTAGAGACTAGCGGGAGCGGGACCCAGTACTTC. This gives the protein CASSVETSGSGTQYF.